The entry below describes one T cell receptor beta chain. Naive CD45RA+ and memory CD45RA-negative subsets were split from CD4+ cells. This specimen comes from a study of shared clonotypes between healthy human individuals. This table comes from immunoSEQ multiplex PCR, and its TCRdb copy is limited to in-frame clones, with some not included. The data hold 2.3 million or so clones, with roughly 93% observed a single time. CDR1 is KGHSH, CDR2 LQKENI, per germline. This CDR3 has 16 amino acids. With 3 bases removed from V and 4 bases from J, the gap between germline ends came to 16 bases. V gene TRBV18 combines with J gene TRBJ2-1, with a tentative D call TRBD2 (6 bases). The source is a man aged 18 to 35 in good health. Some clones in this sample may be carry-over from other donors' samples. Source material: naive CD4+ T cells from PBMCs. Subset given: CD45RA+ positively selected. The CDR3 loop is CASSPVSVAVYNEQFF. CDR3 DNA: TGTGCCAGCTCACCTGTGTCGGTAGCGGTTTACAATGAGCAGTTCTTC.